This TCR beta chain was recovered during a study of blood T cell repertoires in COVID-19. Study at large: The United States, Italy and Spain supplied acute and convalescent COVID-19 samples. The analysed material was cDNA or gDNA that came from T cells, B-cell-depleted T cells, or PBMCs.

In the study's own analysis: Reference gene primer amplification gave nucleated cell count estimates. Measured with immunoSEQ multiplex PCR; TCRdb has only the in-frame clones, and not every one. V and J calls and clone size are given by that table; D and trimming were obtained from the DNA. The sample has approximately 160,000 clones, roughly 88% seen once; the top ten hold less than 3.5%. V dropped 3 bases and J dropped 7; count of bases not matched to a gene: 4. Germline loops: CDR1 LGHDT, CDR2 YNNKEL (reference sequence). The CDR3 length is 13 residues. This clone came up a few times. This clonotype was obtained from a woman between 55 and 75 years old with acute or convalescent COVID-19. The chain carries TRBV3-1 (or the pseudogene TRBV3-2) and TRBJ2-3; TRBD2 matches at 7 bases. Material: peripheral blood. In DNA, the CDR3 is TGTGCCAGCAGCCATGAGACTAGCAATACGCAGTATTTT. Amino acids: CASSHETSNTQYF.